Presented here are 25 T cell receptor beta chains from one specimen sequenced in a study of vaccination effects on CD4 cells after COVID-19. Sequencing in the ViraFEST assay came after antigen-specific CD4+ T cells had been expanded with viral peptide pools, which were used to stimulate PBMC. On roughly day 10 of culture, CD4+ T cells were separated out. The infection with SARS-CoV-2 (confirmed by PCR) occurred in this person between March and December 2020. Their antigen targets remain unknown. Clones were sequenced by immunoSEQ multiplex PCR, and TCRdb holds only the in-frame ones, with some missing. The data contain more than 20,000 clones, 60% to 80% of them seen just once; the ten biggest clones take up 15% to 20%. The material sequenced was CD4+ T cells from PBMCs cultured with HCoV-NL63 spike peptides, taken before COVID-19 vaccination. Receptors were obtained from a human donor who had a prior SARS-CoV-2 infection.

This sequence joins TRBV7-2 and TRBJ2-1, with a possible D match to TRBD2 (6 bases). The germline gives CDR1 SGHTA, CDR2 FQGNSA. V dropped 0 bases and J dropped 9 bases, with 12 bases sitting between them. CDR3 length: 14 residues. CDR3 in DNA: TGTGCCAGCAGCTTAGCGGCTAGCGATAGTGAGCAGTTCTTC. Its protein is CASSLAASDSEQFF.

This clone was detected only once. V is TRBV6-5 and J is TRBJ2-7, with TRBD1 as a possible D gene (6 bases). CDR3 length: 15 amino acids. Per germline, CDR1 MNHEY and CDR2 SVGAGI. Deletions cut 7 bases from V and 3 bases from J, with 19 bases between. CDR3 protein: CASTDGPDRLYEQYF. In DNA form, the CDR3 reads TGTGCCAGCACCGACGGGCCCGACAGGCTCTACGAGCAGTACTTC.

The chain employs TRBV6-2 or TRBV6-3 and TRBJ2-1; D is uncertain. Germline assignment: CDR1 MNHEY and CDR2 SVGEGT. The V gene lost 0 bases and the J gene lost 0 bases, with 15 bases spanning the gap. The CDR3 loop spans 18 amino acids. The CDR3 DNA sequence: TGTGCCAGCAGTTACTCGAGGTCCGGTCCTATCTCCTACAATGAGCAGTTCTTC. Translating it yields CASSYSRSGPISYNEQFF.

V gene TRBV5-6 combines with J gene TRBJ2-5, with 8 nucleotides matching TRBD1. The junction had 3 bases not matched to a gene; V was cut back by 3 bases and J by 2 bases. The CDR3 is 14 residues long. Germline V lookup: CDR1 SGHDT, CDR2 YYEEEE. CDR3 residues: CASSSQGAQETQYF. The CDR3 DNA sequence: TGTGCCAGCAGCTCTCAGGGGGCTCAAGAGACCCAGTACTTC.

This chain connects TRBV7-9 to TRBJ2-3; the D gene is possibly TRBD2 (5 bases). There are 14 residues in the CDR3. The V gene lost 5 bases and the J gene lost 4 bases, with 13 bases spanning the gap. Germline assignment: CDR1 SEHNR and CDR2 FQNEAQ (reference sequence). CDR3 amino acids: CASSVGLASDTQYF. CDR3 DNA sequence: TGTGCCAGCAGCGTAGGGCTAGCATCAGATACGCAGTATTTT.

The V gene is TRBV5-1, the J gene TRBJ2-7; TRBD1 aligns across 11 bases. Germline CDR1 and CDR2: SGHRS and YFSETQ. V lost 3 bases and J lost 2; bases outside the gene matches: 4. This CDR3 is built from 15 residues. This CDR3 reads CASSSGQGVTYEQYF. The CDR3 coding sequence is TGCGCCAGCAGCTCGGGACAGGGGGTAACCTACGAGCAGTACTTC.

The genes are TRBV15 and TRBJ1-1; 7 bases fit TRBD1. Germline-derived CDR1 and CDR2 are LNHNV and YYDKDF (reference sequence). V shed 6 bases and J 5 bases; nucleotides not matched to a gene: 15. The CDR3 loop spans 16 amino acids. CDR3 loop: CATSTHLGGGSTEAFF. Written as DNA, the CDR3 is TGTGCCACCAGTACCCATTTAGGGGGCGGTAGTACTGAAGCTTTCTTT.

The chain joins TRBV3-1 (or the pseudogene TRBV3-2) to TRBJ2-3, with 12 bases that match TRBD2. V dropped 3 bases and J dropped 4; count of bases not matched to a gene: 11. The CDR3 loop spans 18 amino acids. In germline, CDR1 is LGHDT, CDR2 YNNKEL (reference sequence). The DNA of the CDR3 is TGTGCCAGCAGCCACGGTGGGCTAGCGGGGGGGGTCGCAGATACGCAGTATTTT. This translates into CASSHGGLAGGVADTQYF.

This clone was recorded a few times. This chain connects TRBV9 to TRBJ1-3; the D gene is possibly TRBD1 (5 bases). The CDR3 has 15 residues. Trimming removed 0 bases from V and 4 bases from J, with 11 bases in between. Germline assignment: CDR1 SGDLS and CDR2 YYNGEE. The CDR3 sequence is CASSVGQGLGNTIYF. CDR3 bases: TGTGCCAGCAGCGTAGGCCAGGGACTAGGAAACACCATATATTTT.

The chain combines TRBV19 with TRBJ2-5; unclear D gene. Trimming stripped 6 bases from V and 1 base from J, with 12 bases between. The CDR3 is made up of 14 amino acids. Germline assignment: CDR1 LNHDA and CDR2 SQIVND (reference sequence). The CDR3 loop reads CASSHFRSQETQYF. The CDR3, as DNA: TGTGCCAGTAGCCATTTCAGGAGCCAAGAGACCCAGTACTTC. The full variable domain, its missing parts supplied by reference TRBV19 and TRBJ2-5, is DGGITQSPKYLFRKEGQNVTLSCEQNLNHDAMYWYRQDPGQGLRLIYYSQIVNDFQKGDIAEGYSVSREKKESFPLTVTSAQKNPTAFYLCASSHFRSQETQYFGPGTRLLVL.

This chain joins TRBV7-9 and TRBJ1-5; D possibly corresponds to TRBD1 (6 bases). Germline V lookup: CDR1 SEHNR, CDR2 FQNEAQ (reference sequence). Trimming removed 5 bases from V and 5 bases from J, with 10 bases in between. This CDR3 is 13 amino acids long. The CDR3: CASSAEGDQPQHF. DNA for the CDR3: TGTGCCAGCAGCGCGGAGGGGGATCAGCCCCAGCATTTT.

The chain uses TRBV6-2 or TRBV6-3 and TRBJ2-7; TRBD1 aligns across 7 bases. The CDR3 consists of 14 residues. The germline V gene has CDR1 MNHEY and CDR2 SVGEGT. Trimming at V came to 5 bases and at J to 7 bases, leaving 11 bases not matched to a gene. The CDR3 is CASSTTGFDREQYF. CDR3 nucleotide sequence: TGTGCCAGCAGTACGACAGGGTTCGACCGTGAGCAGTACTTC.

The chain has TRBV5-1 and TRBJ2-5; 10 bases map to TRBD1. V gave up 3 bases and J gave up 4 bases; unmatched junction bases: 3. The CDR3 is 14 residues long. Germline CDR1 and CDR2: SGHRS and YFSETQ. This CDR3 is CASSSGQGTETQYF. CDR3 sequence (DNA): TGCGCCAGCAGCTCGGGACAGGGGACAGAGACCCAGTACTTC.

This chain joins TRBV5-1 and TRBJ2-5; 13 bases fit TRBD2. J was trimmed by 2 bases and V by 4 bases; bases with no gene match: 5. The CDR3 runs to 16 residues. Germline V gene lookup returns CDR1 SGHRS and CDR2 YFSETQ. CDR3 sequence (DNA): TGCGCCAGCAGCGCGGGACTAGCGGGGTTACAAGAGACCCAGTACTTC. It encodes CASSAGLAGLQETQYF. Together with reference TRBV5-1 and TRBJ2-5, the CDR3 gives the full variable domain: KAGVTQTPRYLIKTRGQQVTLSCSPISGHRSVSWYQQTPGQGLQFLFEYFSETQRNKGNFPGRFSGRQFSNSRSEMNVSTLELGDSALYLCASSAGLAGLQETQYFGPGTRLLVL.

This chain links TRBV6-5 with TRBJ1-6; no reliable D call. The V and J ends lost 6 bases and 7 bases respectively, with 13 bases between them. The CDR3 totals 14 residues. CDR1 is MNHEY, CDR2 SVGAGI, per germline. CDR3 amino acids: CASRPDGSNSPLHF. For the CDR3, the DNA is TGTGCCAGCAGGCCCGACGGCTCAAATTCACCCCTCCACTTT.

The chain combines TRBV7-2 with TRBJ2-2; D gene uncertain. Germline V CDR1 and CDR2: SGHTA, FQGNSA. This CDR3 region has 14 residues. The V end was cut by 1 base, the J end by 5 bases, with 8 bases between. The CDR3, as DNA: TGTGCCAGCAGCTTAGTCCCAGGTACCGGGGAGCTGTTTTTT. It codes for CASSLVPGTGELFF.

V and J are TRBV7-2 and TRBJ2-5, with 13 nucleotides matching TRBD2. V trimming: 4 bases; J trimming: 5 bases; junction bases outside the gene matches: 7. Per germline, CDR1 SGHTA and CDR2 FQGNSA. The CDR3 contains 16 residues. The CDR3 region has the DNA TGTGCCAGCAGCTCGCGGACTAGCGGGAGTGTGGAGACCCAGTACTTC. Its protein product is CASSSRTSGSVETQYF. The whole variable domain, remainder taken from reference TRBV7-2 and TRBJ2-5, is GAGVSQSPSNKVTEKGKDVELRCDPISGHTALYWYRQSLGQGLEFLIYFQGNSAPDKSGLPSDRFSAERTGGSVSTLTIQRTQQEDSAVYLCASSSRTSGSVETQYFGPGTRLLVL.

The rearrangement uses TRBV15 and TRBJ2-1, with D possibly TRBD1 on 6 matching bases. CDR1 and CDR2 (germline): LNHNV, YYDKDF (reference sequence). The CDR3 loop spans 17 amino acids. Trimming stripped 1 base from V and 8 bases from J, with 21 bases between. The CDR3 DNA reads TGTGCCACCAGCAGAGTGGACAGCTCTAGGGGATACTATGAGCAGTTCTTC. Translated: CATSRVDSSRGYYEQFF.

This chain joins TRBV19 and TRBJ2-5, with D perhaps given as TRBD1 or TRBD2 (5 bases each). Between the trimmed V and J ends, which lost 5 bases and 1 base, there was a span of 20 bases. CDR1 LNHDA and CDR2 SQIVND come from the germline V gene (reference sequence). This CDR3 is 17 amino acids long. The CDR3 nucleotides read TGTGCCAGTAGTCCCCGATTTCAAGGTGGGGGCCAAGAGACCCAGTACTTC. This sequence encodes CASSPRFQGGGQETQYF.

The CDR3 DNA sequence: TGTGCCAGCAGCCCTCTAGCGGGGACTAACACCGGGGAGCTGTTTTTT. Residues: CASSPLAGTNTGELFF. V and J are TRBV7-3 and TRBJ2-2; 9 bases agree with TRBD2. CDR3 size: 16 residues. Unmatched junction bases numbered 6, after V lost 5 bases and J lost 2 bases. Germline V gives CDR1 SGHTA, CDR2 FQGTGA. Based on the CDR3 plus reference TRBV7-3 and TRBJ2-2, the full variable domain is GAGVSQTPSNKVTEKGKYVELRCDPISGHTALYWYRQSLGQGPEFLIYFQGTGAADDSGLPNDRFFAVRPEGSVSTLKIQRTERGDSAVYLCASSPLAGTNTGELFFGEGSRLTVL.

The chain employs TRBV7-9 and TRBJ2-6; D perhaps matches TRBD2 (6 bases). Between the trimmed V and J ends, which lost 2 bases and 4 bases, there was a span of 9 bases. CDR1 SEHNR and CDR2 FQNEAQ come from the germline V gene (reference sequence). The CDR3 is made up of 15 amino acids. The CDR3 spells CASSLLAYGANVLTF. The CDR3 DNA follows: TGTGCCAGCAGCTTACTAGCGTACGGGGCCAACGTCCTGACTTTC.

The rearrangement links TRBV5-1 to TRBJ1-4; D remains ambiguous. This CDR3 is 16 amino acids long. CDR1 SGHRS and CDR2 YFSETQ come from the germline V gene. Trimming pared 6 bases from V and 0 bases from J, leaving 15 bases between. CDR3 sequence reads: CASTYIKTPTNEKLFF. The CDR3 region has the DNA TGCGCCAGCACCTATATCAAGACCCCAACTAATGAAAAACTGTTTTTT.

This rearrangement joins TRBV12-3 or TRBV12-4 to TRBJ1-4; tentatively, D is TRBD1 (6 bases). The CDR3 is made up of 11 amino acids. The ends were cut back, 5 bases at V and 10 bases at J, with 8 bases in the middle. The DNA for the CDR3 is TGTGCCAGCAGTAACAGGGTAAAACTGTTTTTT. Protein sequence: CASSNRVKLFF.

The chain employs TRBV5-1 and TRBJ1-2; D possibly corresponds to TRBD1 (6 bases). The CDR3 is made up of 13 amino acids. Trimming took off 3 bases at V and 3 bases at J, with 9 bases between the two ends. The germline gives CDR1 SGHRS, CDR2 YFSETQ. Here the CDR3 DNA reads TGCGCCAGCAGCTCACAGGGTGACTATGGCTACACCTTC. Residues: CASSSQGDYGYTF.

This rearrangement joins TRBV24-1 to TRBJ2-7, with D perhaps matching TRBD2 (6 bases). Trimming shortened V by 4 bases and J by 2 bases, and 14 bases separated the two germline ends. The germline CDR1 and CDR2 sequences are KGHDR and SFDVKD. The CDR3 totals 15 residues. CDR3 DNA sequence: TGTGCCACCAGTGACGGGGCAACGGGGGCCTACGAGCAGTACTTC. Encoded protein: CATSDGATGAYEQYF.